This T cell receptor (beta chain) was documented in a study of cytomegalovirus exposure and HLA in healthy donors. The donors were members of the validation cohort comprising over 100 subjects, separate from the roughly 690-subject first cohort. Study results and caveats: Rare TCR sequences dominated, though some public TCRs recurred in many donors. In vitro assays verified that a few CMV-associated chains recognized CMV antigens specifically. Reports indicated that the classifier achieved high specificity and sensitivity in diagnosing cytomegalovirus status.

V gave up 2 bases and J gave up 0 bases, with 8 bases separating them. The germline V gene has CDR1 SEHNR and CDR2 FQNEAQ (reference sequence). The CDR3 length is 15 residues. Concerning this clone: The antigen is not known.

Sequencing used immunoSEQ multiplex PCR; TCRdb keeps in-frame clones, though not all of them. This sample has 100,000 or so clones, with about 83% found just once. This chain uses TRBV7-9 with TRBJ1-5; no clear D gene. The clonotype was recovered from a woman between 25 and 40 years old in good health and CMV-seronegative. Input material: PBMCs. In DNA, the CDR3 is TGTGCCAGCAGCTTACTGGGCAGTAGCAATCAGCCCCAGCATTTT. Residues: CASSLLGSSNQPQHF.